The T cell receptor (beta chain) under discussion was sequenced for a study of T-cell memory formation after mild COVID-19. The study, taken as a whole, reports: Pre-infection memory showed some responding clones, and this suggested that cross-reactive memory joined. Second-wave clones that peaked on day 37 lacked confirmed SARS-CoV-2 specificity.

It was 5'RACE with constant-segment primers that produced the TCR alpha and TCR beta cDNA libraries, which carried sample barcodes and UMIs. TCRdb re-analysed the 5' RACE reads in MiXCR, keeping a single row per CDR3 protein. The sample lists some 310,000 distinct CDR3 sequences, around a fifth occurring once. This clonotype was observed many times. Its specificity is not known. The origin of this receptor is a man in his late teens or twenties who had mild COVID-19 (a few samples of this study predate the infection). Cell type and time point are not known. Material: PBMCs or a T cell subset sorted from them (not recorded which).

This chain's CDR3 is CASSLAGAAEAFF. The DNA of the CDR3 is TGCGCCAGCAGCTTGGCGGGGGCGGCTGAAGCTTTCTTT. The genes are TRBV5-1 and TRBJ1-1, with a weak D call TRBD1 (6 bases). There are 13 residues in the CDR3. Germline loops: CDR1 SGHRS, CDR2 YFSETQ. Trimming stripped 0 bases from V and 6 bases from J, with 9 bases between.